This T cell receptor beta chain was sequenced in a study of PD-1 blockade in mismatch repair-deficient tumors. Measured with immunoSEQ multiplex PCR; TCRdb has only the in-frame clones, and not every one. The table shows around 30,000 clones, with roughly 80% occurring only once. The specimen was PBMCs, collected less than 7 weeks after starting pembrolizumab. This TCR derives from an adult with mismatch repair-deficient cancer.

CDR3 DNA: TGTGCCAGCAGCTTACTGGGGGCCTACACTGAAGCTTTCTTT. Its protein is CASSLLGAYTEAFF. The genes are TRBV7-9 and TRBJ1-1; maybe TRBD1 (6 bases). Per the germline V gene, CDR1 is SEHNR and CDR2 is FQNEAQ (reference sequence). The CDR3 has 14 residues. V lost 2 bases and J 3 bases, leaving 10 bases between the germline ends.